This record covers a single TCR beta chain. Antigen unknown. The data are from a study of post-analysis software for immune sequencing data. Study summary: As for disease course, relapsing-remitting, secondary progressive and progressive-relapsing multiple sclerosis were all included. Findings of the study overall: Patients carried roughly 5 TRBV segments more frequently than controls did, and TRBV5-6, TRBV5-1 and TRBV20-1 were among them. Strong co-clustering by F measure was evident for samples that had been prepared in the same batch. Significantly lower normalized Chao1 diversity was found in patients with multiple sclerosis relative to controls.

Trimming removed 5 bases from V and 5 bases from J, with 12 bases in between. The CDR3 contains 13 residues. Tagging with unique molecular identifiers was a feature of the TCR beta cDNA libraries. There were roughly 0.85 to 11 million T cells, and approximately 480,000 cDNA molecules came from them. Via MiXCR, TCRdb re-called the PCR reads, giving one row per CDR3 protein. The table lists under 650,000 distinct CDR3 sequences, roughly 47% of them singletons, with over 1.5% in the top ten. This chain uses TRBV12-3 or TRBV12-4 with TRBJ1-1; D uncertain. Sequencing input: blood. The sequence came from a girl between 5 and 17 years old with multiple sclerosis. CDR3 in DNA: TGTGCCAGCAGTCCTCTAGTTCGGACTGAAGCTTTCTTT. Protein product: CASSPLVRTEAFF.